Sequencing of this T cell receptor beta chain was carried out in a study of cytomegalovirus exposure and HLA in healthy donors. PCR used 60 Vbeta primers and 13 Jbeta primers. The method was immunoSEQ multiplex PCR; TCRdb's version includes in-frame clones alone and lacks a portion of them. Seen in this sample are roughly 62,000 clones; the ten most common clones hold roughly 2.1%. Points on this clone: Its antigen is unidentified.

Regarding the study as a whole: Versus the approximately 700-donor mean, an Asian-associated ancestry cluster reportedly showed fewer N-insertions in a later analysis.

The sequencing input was PBMCs. This receptor was identified in a woman aged 18-35 years in good health and CMV-seronegative.

The CDR3 DNA follows: TGTGCCAGCAGCGAAATTGACCGGACAGGGGATAATTCACCCCTCCACTTT. It encodes CASSEIDRTGDNSPLHF. This sequence joins TRBV7-9 and TRBJ1-6; 9 bases are a match to TRBD1. This CDR3 contains 17 residues. With 5 bases clipped from V and 5 bases from J, the junction kept 10 bases outside the gene matches. In germline, CDR1 is SEHNR, CDR2 FQNEAQ (reference sequence).